These 9 T cell receptor beta chains were sequenced from one sample in a study of shared clonotypes between healthy human individuals. Using immunoSEQ multiplex PCR, the repertoire was profiled, and TCRdb retains in-frame clones only, with some absent. The sample includes nearly 1 million clones, over 60% of them seen just once. Sequencing used memory CD4+ T cells sorted from blood. Sample subset: CD45RA-negative fraction. The source of these receptors is a man aged 18 to 30 in good health.

The chain links TRBV4-2 to TRBJ2-7; 7 bases are a match to TRBD2. CDR3 length: 15 residues. V was pared by 0 bases and J by 4 bases, with 6 bases of the junction left unmatched. Germline CDR1 LGHNA, CDR2 YNFKEQ. CDR3 nucleotide sequence: TGTGCCAGCAGCCAAGAAAAGGGGACTATATACGAGCAGTACTTC. It is translated as CASSQEKGTIYEQYF.

The J gene is TRBJ2-2, the V gene TRBV5-6; possible D gene TRBD1, 6 bases. The V end was cut by 2 bases, the J end by 0 bases, with 8 bases between. Germline lookup yields CDR1 SGHDT and CDR2 YYEEEE. This CDR3 region has 15 residues. The CDR3 DNA reads as TGTGCCAGCAGCTTCAGGGGCGCGAACACCGGGGAGCTGTTTTTT. This gives the protein CASSFRGANTGELFF.

This clone was seen a single time. The J gene is TRBJ2-6, the V gene TRBV18; 9 bases agree with TRBD2. The CDR3 is made up of 19 amino acids. V shed 3 bases, J shed 1 base, and the junction held 10 bases outside the gene matches. Germline-derived CDR1 and CDR2 are KGHSH and LQKENI. CDR3: CASSPTLWREGSGANVLTF. The CDR3 bases are TGTGCCAGCTCACCCACCCTTTGGCGGGAGGGGTCTGGGGCCAACGTCCTGACTTTC.

A remark on this clone: Within the sample, other DNA sequences also encode this same CDR3. V and J are TRBV5-1 and TRBJ1-2; D remains unclear. Trimming stripped 3 bases from V and 4 bases from J, with 10 bases between. In germline, CDR1 is SGHRS, CDR2 YFSETQ. There are 13 residues in the CDR3. The CDR3: CASSSGPPYGYTF. The CDR3 bases are TGCGCCAGCAGCTCCGGACCTCCCTATGGCTACACCTTC.

The chain uses TRBV11-2 and TRBJ1-1; D call uncertain. Trimming stripped 0 bases from V and 5 bases from J, with 7 bases between. Germline V gene sequence: CDR1 SGHAT, CDR2 FQNNGV. The CDR3 loop spans 13 amino acids. In nucleotides, the CDR3 is TGTGCCAGCAGCTTAGAACGTCAGACTGAAGCTTTCTTT. It specifies CASSLERQTEAFF.

The V call is TRBV5-4, the J call TRBJ2-1; unclear D gene. V was trimmed by 2 bases and J by 0 bases, leaving 12 bases between them. The CDR3 spans 16 residues. Germline CDR1 is SGHNT and CDR2 is YYREEE (reference sequence). This CDR3 reads CASSLGAGSSYNEQFF. Here the CDR3 DNA reads TGTGCCAGCAGCTTAGGAGCTGGAAGCTCCTACAATGAGCAGTTCTTC.

The chain recombines TRBV19 with TRBJ2-2; no clear D gene. V was pared by 6 bases and J by 1 base, with 6 bases between. CDR1 and CDR2 (germline): LNHDA, SQIVND (reference sequence). CDR3 length: 13 amino acids. DNA of the CDR3: TGTGCCAGTAGCCAGCAGAACACCGGGGAGCTGTTTTTT. This gives the protein CASSQQNTGELFF.

V gene TRBV2 combines with J gene TRBJ2-7; possibly TRBD2 for D (5 bases). Germline V lookup: CDR1 SNHLY, CDR2 FYNNEI. CDR3 size: 13 residues. Trimming shortened V by 3 bases and J by 2 bases, and 8 bases separated the two germline ends. The CDR3 protein is CASSDGAAYEQYF. CDR3 DNA sequence: TGTGCCAGCAGTGATGGAGCGGCCTACGAGCAGTACTTC.

The chain employs TRBV11-2 and TRBJ1-2, with 12 bases fitting TRBD1. There are 17 residues in the CDR3. V lost 5 bases to trimming and J lost 6 bases; unmatched junction nucleotides: 13. Germline V gives CDR1 SGHAT, CDR2 FQNNGV. CDR3 protein: CASSQSGTGGFVNGYTF. The CDR3 region has the DNA TGTGCCAGCAGCCAGTCAGGGACAGGGGGCTTTGTGAATGGCTACACCTTC. The full variable domain, with the rest looked up from reference TRBV11-2 and TRBJ1-2, is EAGVAQSPRYKIIEKRQSVAFWCNPISGHATLYWYQQILGQGPKLLIQFQNNGVVDDSQLPKDRFSAERLKGVDSTLKIQPAKLEDSAVYLCASSQSGTGGFVNGYTFGSGTRLTVV.